What follows are 15 T cell receptor beta chains derived from one specimen sequenced in a study of blood T cells in healthy people across ages. Through a sample-barcoded 5' primer and a J-beta primer mix, a second PCR was run for 7 to 11 cycles. Using its own MiXCR run on the 5' RACE reads, TCRdb lists one record per CDR3 protein. The sample yields about 580,000 distinct CDR3 sequences, roughly 48% seen once. Sequencing used blood. The receptor source for this set is a man older than 75 in good health.

The table lists this clonotype with a count of one. This chain uses TRBV6-1 with TRBJ2-3; TRBD2 is a possible D gene (6 bases). CDR1 and CDR2 (germline): MNHNS, SASEGT. The CDR3 sequence is 15 residues long. Deletions cut 4 bases from V and 0 bases from J, with 11 bases between. DNA of the CDR3: TGTGCCAGCAGTGTTCCTCGGGGGAGCACAGATACGCAGTATTTT. Translated, it gives CASSVPRGSTDTQYF.

V usage is TRBV7-9 and J usage is TRBJ1-1; D gene uncertain. The CDR3 contains 14 residues. The V gene lost 5 bases and the J gene lost 3 bases, with 13 bases spanning the gap. The germline V gene encodes CDR1 SEHNR and CDR2 FQNEAQ (reference sequence). As DNA, the CDR3 is TGTGCCAGCAGCCCTACGTCCGGTTACACTGAAGCTTTCTTT. This translates into CASSPTSGYTEAFF.

This clonotype has only a few counts. This chain uses TRBV7-9 with TRBJ1-2; D is unclear. Germline V gives CDR1 SEHNR, CDR2 FQNEAQ (reference sequence). The germline V and J ends were trimmed by 0 bases and 8 bases, with 10 bases remaining between them. This CDR3 has 13 amino acids. The CDR3 nucleotides read TGTGCCAGCAGCTTAGCAGTGATGGAGGGCTACACCTTC. It yields the protein CASSLAVMEGYTF.

V gene TRBV20-1 combines with J gene TRBJ2-1; the D gene is possibly TRBD2 (5 bases). Trimming cost V 7 bases and J 4 bases, with 8 bases left between them. This CDR3 region has 11 residues. Germline values: CDR1 DFQATT, CDR2 SNEGSKA (reference sequence). CDR3 protein: CSVTGYNEQFF. CDR3 nucleotide sequence: TGCAGTGTTACGGGGTACAATGAGCAGTTCTTC.

The chain uses TRBV20-1 and TRBJ2-5; 8 bases agree with TRBD2. Germline CDR1 DFQATT, CDR2 SNEGSKA (reference sequence). This CDR3 has 17 residues. The V gene end was trimmed by 0 bases and the J gene end by 5 bases; junction bases not matched to a gene: 14. The CDR3, as DNA: TGCAGTGCTAGAGAGCAATTTGGACTAGCCGCGTGGGAGACCCAGTACTTC. Amino acids: CSAREQFGLAAWETQYF.

On this clonotype: This could be a read error, since a much larger clone is one nucleotide away. The CDR3 sequence is CAGSSVPQETQYF. The CDR3 DNA follows: TGTGCCGGCAGTTCGGTCCCCCAAGAGACCCAGTACTTC. The V gene is TRBV27, the J gene TRBJ2-5; D call uncertain. This CDR3 contains 13 residues. Per the germline V gene, CDR1 is MNHEY and CDR2 is SMNVEV (reference sequence).

Only a few counts were recorded for this clonotype. This chain uses TRBV7-2 with TRBJ2-3; the match to TRBD1 covers 8 bases. V lost 2 bases to trimming and J lost 1 base; unmatched junction nucleotides: 8. This CDR3 region has 17 residues. Germline assignment: CDR1 SGHTA and CDR2 FQGNSA. The CDR3 protein is CASSLQDRVMGTDTQYF. The CDR3 region has the DNA TGTGCCAGCAGCTTACAGGACAGGGTCATGGGCACAGATACGCAGTATTTT.

The J gene is TRBJ2-3, the V gene TRBV27; weak D call: TRBD2 (6 bases). Germline V gene sequence: CDR1 MNHEY, CDR2 SMNVEV (reference sequence). The CDR3 is made up of 14 amino acids. V gave up 5 bases and J gave up 1 base, with 10 bases separating them. The CDR3 DNA is TGTGCCAGCAGTAGCCCTAGCGGCACAGATACGCAGTATTTT. It translates to CASSSPSGTDTQYF.

The V gene is TRBV12-3 or TRBV12-4, the J gene TRBJ2-3; perhaps TRBD2 as D (5 bases). The CDR3 runs to 13 residues. Trimming left V 5 bases short and J 8 bases short, with 14 bases between. CDR3 sequence reads: CASSPTSQSTQYF. CDR3 DNA sequence: TGTGCCAGCAGTCCCACTAGTCAGAGTACGCAGTATTTT.

As concerns this clonotype: At one boundary the junction diverges from the germline segment, which might be a read error. The gene calls are TRBV5-1 and TRBJ2-1; 7 nucleotides agree with TRBD1. The CDR3 extends over 15 amino acids. Germline CDR1 reads SGHRS; CDR2 reads YFSETQ. The CDR3 reads CTSSLEQGSYNEQFF. The CDR3, as DNA: TGCACCAGCAGCTTGGAACAGGGGTCCTACAATGAGCAGTTCTTC. Based on the CDR3 plus reference TRBV5-1 and TRBJ2-1, the full variable domain is KAGVTQTPRYLIKTRGQQVTLSCSPISGHRSVSWYQQTPGQGLQFLFEYFSETQRNKGNFPGRFSGRQFSNSRSEMNVSTLELGDSALYLCTSSLEQGSYNEQFFGPGTRLTVL.

This clonotype was recorded once. This chain joins TRBV29-1 and TRBJ2-5, with 7 bases matching TRBD2. The CDR3 has 12 residues. V shed 4 bases, J shed 11 bases, and the junction held 10 bases outside the gene matches. The germline gives CDR1 SQVTM, CDR2 ANQGSEA. CDR3 protein: CSVVASGLGQYF. The DNA for the CDR3 is TGCAGCGTTGTAGCTAGCGGTCTTGGGCAGTACTTC.

This clonotype was found a few times. This rearrangement joins TRBV20-1 to TRBJ2-1; D is unresolved. This CDR3 is built from 11 residues. V dropped 5 bases and J dropped 10 bases, with 12 bases sitting between them. Germline-derived CDR1 and CDR2 are DFQATT and SNEGSKA (reference sequence). The CDR3 DNA follows: TGCAGTGCTTTAAAGGGTAGAGAGCAGTTCTTC. Protein product: CSALKGREQFF.

At least ten counts were recorded for this clonotype. The V call is TRBV6-6, the J call TRBJ2-1, with D hard to call. The V end lost 8 bases, the J end lost 8 bases, and 16 bases lay between the germline ends. The CDR3 has 13 residues. CDR1 is MNHNY, CDR2 SVGAGI, per germline (reference sequence). CDR3 sequence: CASREVGTDEQFF. Written as DNA, the CDR3 is TGTGCCAGCCGTGAGGTTGGTACAGATGAGCAGTTCTTC.

The chain recombines TRBV7-6 with TRBJ1-1, with a weak D call TRBD1 (5 bases). The V end was cut by 5 bases, the J end by 4 bases, with 11 bases between. The CDR3 is 13 amino acids. The germline V gene has CDR1 SGHVS and CDR2 FNYEAQ. The CDR3 nucleotides are TGTGCCAGCAGCCCCCCCAGGGCCACTGAAGCTTTCTTT. Translated: CASSPPRATEAFF. Full variable domain (remainder filled in from reference TRBV7-6 and TRBJ1-1): GAGVSQSPRYKVTKRGQDVALRCDPISGHVSLYWYRQALGQGPEFLTYFNYEAQQDKSGLPNDRFSAERPEGSISTLTIQRTEQRDSAMYRCASSPPRATEAFFGQGTRLTVV.

Many counts were recorded for this clonotype. V and J are TRBV6-6 and TRBJ2-7; no reliable D call. Between the trimmed V and J ends, which lost 2 bases and 3 bases, there was a span of 8 bases. Germline CDR1 and CDR2: MNHNY and SVGAGI (reference sequence). The CDR3 is 13 residues long. The CDR3 nucleotides are TGTGCCAGCAGTTACACACTGATCTACGAGCAGTACTTC. Protein product: CASSYTLIYEQYF.